The rows below give T cell receptor beta chains drawn from one sample of a study of cytomegalovirus exposure and HLA in healthy donors. TCRdb keeps only in-frame clones here, not all; method: immunoSEQ multiplex PCR. The sample contains 150,000 to 200,000 clones, around four fifths of which appear only once. Sequencing was done on a sample of PBMCs. The receptors derive from a man in his fifties or sixties in good health and CMV-seropositive. Each CDR3 is given with its conserved first and last residue. The order of the fields is D gene, V gene, J gene, CDR3 protein, CDR3 DNA. D genes are given only for firm matches.

.	TRBV12-2	TRBJ2-1	CASRYPGTSGSLSYNEQFF	TGTGCAAGTCGTTATCCCGGGACTAGCGGGAGCCTTTCCTACAATGAGCAGTTCTTC
.	TRBV15	TRBJ1-2	CATSRDNSGYTF	TGTGCCACCAGCAGAGATAATAGTGGCTACACCTTC
TRBD2	TRBV7-2	TRBJ2-1	CASSLGTSEYNEQFF	TGTGCCAGCAGCTTAGGGACTAGCGAGTACAATGAGCAGTTCTTC
.	TRBV18	TRBJ2-7	CASSPGSHEQYF	TGTGCCAGCTCACCGGGGAGTCACGAGCAGTACTTC
TRBD2	TRBV5-4	TRBJ2-7	CASSLAGSSYEQYF	TGTGCCAGCAGCTTAGCGGGGAGTTCCTACGAGCAGTACTTC
TRBD1	TRBV25-1	TRBJ2-3	CASKGQGRIGDTQYF	TGTGCCAGCAAGGGACAGGGAAGGATAGGAGATACGCAGTATTTT
.	TRBV14	TRBJ2-7	CASSQVQGQSTEQYF	TGTGCCAGCAGCCAAGTACAGGGCCAGTCTACGGAGCAGTACTTC
.	TRBV7-9	TRBJ1-1	CASSLIGGNTEAFF	TGTGCCAGCAGCTTAATCGGGGGGAACACTGAAGCTTTCTTT
TRBD2	TRBV4-3	TRBJ2-3	CASSQPVSTSGGVTDTQYF	TGCGCCAGCAGCCAGCCTGTGTCGACTAGCGGGGGGGTCACAGATACGCAGTATTTT
.	TRBV13	TRBJ2-1	CASSSPFEQFF	TGTGCCAGCAGCTCTCCGTTTGAGCAGTTCTTC
TRBD1	TRBV7-2	TRBJ2-7	CASSSPGQFFYEQYF	TGTGCCAGCAGCTCGCCGGGACAGTTCTTCTACGAGCAGTACTTC
.	TRBV27	TRBJ2-5	CASSFQGRGQETQYF	TGTGCCAGCAGTTTTCAGGGTAGGGGCCAAGAGACCCAGTACTTC
.	TRBV28	TRBJ1-6	CASRTSGTYNSPLHF	TGTGCCAGCAGGACCTCAGGGACATATAATTCACCCCTCCACTTT
.	TRBV11-2	TRBJ1-1	CASSLFFTGLNTEAFF	TGTGCCAGCAGCTTATTTTTTACAGGGTTGAACACTGAAGCTTTCTTT
.	TRBV29-1	TRBJ1-1	CSDLRGLNTEAFF	TGCAGCGATCTCCGCGGTTTGAACACTGAAGCTTTCTTT
TRBD1	TRBV6-1	TRBJ2-1	CASKGQTTSYNEQFF	TGTGCCAGCAAGGGACAGACCACCTCCTACAATGAGCAGTTCTTC
.	TRBV7-8	TRBJ1-6	CASSPGGEYNSPLHF	TGTGCCAGCAGCCCCGGGGGGGAATATAATTCACCCCTCCACTTT
.	TRBV19	TRBJ1-1	CASSIGAGPTEAFF	TGTGCCAGTAGTATAGGGGCAGGGCCGACTGAAGCTTTCTTT